This T cell receptor (beta chain) was profiled in a study of blood T cell repertoires in COVID-19. Background on the study: Sites in the United States, Italy and Spain provided acute and convalescent COVID-19 samples. Sources were T cells, B-cell-depleted T cells, or PBMCs; the material itself was cDNA or gDNA.

In the source study's methods: Estimation of nucleated cell counts was performed using reference gene primer amplification. Clones were read by immunoSEQ multiplex PCR, and TCRdb kept only the in-frame ones, dropping some. Clonal size and the V and J genes are those of that table, whereas D and trimming came from the DNA. In the table there are 130,000 to 150,000 clones, 80% of which are singletons. Trimming took 0 bases from V and 0 from J, leaving 6 bases between them. Germline lookup yields CDR1 SGHTA and CDR2 FQGNSA. The CDR3 has 15 amino acids. This clone has a single count. This TCR was recovered from a man aged 65 to 85 who had recovered from COVID-19. V usage is TRBV7-2 and J usage is TRBJ1-3; D uncertain. Material for sequencing was peripheral blood. CDR3 amino acids: CASSLALASGNTIYF. Written as DNA, the CDR3 is TGTGCCAGCAGCTTAGCCTTGGCCTCTGGAAACACCATATATTTT.